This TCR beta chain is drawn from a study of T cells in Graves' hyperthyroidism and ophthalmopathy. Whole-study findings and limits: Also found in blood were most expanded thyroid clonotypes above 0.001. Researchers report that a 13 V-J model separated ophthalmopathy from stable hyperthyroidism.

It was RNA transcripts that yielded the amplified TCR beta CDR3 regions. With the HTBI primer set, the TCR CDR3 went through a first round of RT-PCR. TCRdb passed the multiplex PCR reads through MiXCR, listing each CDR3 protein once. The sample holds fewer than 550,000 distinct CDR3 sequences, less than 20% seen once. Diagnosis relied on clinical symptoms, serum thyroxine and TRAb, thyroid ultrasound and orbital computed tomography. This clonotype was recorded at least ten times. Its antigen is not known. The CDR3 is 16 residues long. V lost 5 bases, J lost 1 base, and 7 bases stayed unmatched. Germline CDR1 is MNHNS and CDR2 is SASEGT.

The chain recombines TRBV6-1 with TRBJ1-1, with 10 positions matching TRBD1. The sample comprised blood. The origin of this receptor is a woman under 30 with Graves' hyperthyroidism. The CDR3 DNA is TGTGCCAGCAGTTTTAGCCGGGACAGGGGGAACACTGAAGCTTTCTTT. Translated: CASSFSRDRGNTEAFF.